This entry lists 25 T cell receptor beta chains sequenced from one sample in a study of blood T cell repertoires in COVID-19. Using immunoSEQ multiplex PCR, the repertoire was profiled, and TCRdb retains in-frame clones only, with some absent. Of some 300,000 clones in the sample, around 86% were seen once. Sequencing was done on a sample of PBMCs or T cells enriched from blood (not recorded which). The receptors come from a man aged 30 to 39 who had recovered from COVID-19.

The V and J genes are TRBV15 and TRBJ1-5; D remains unclear. There are 18 residues in the CDR3. Germline CDR1 is LNHNV and CDR2 is YYDKDF (reference sequence). Between the trimmed V and J ends, which lost 0 bases and 9 bases, there was a span of 24 bases. Here the CDR3 reads CATSRDTALRELRLPQHF. The DNA of the CDR3 is TGTGCCACCAGCAGAGATACGGCGTTGAGGGAGCTCAGACTGCCCCAGCATTTT.

This clone occurred once. In DNA form, the CDR3 reads TGCGCCAGCAGCCAAGATAATAGCGGGGTTGCTAGCGGGAGGCGGTACAATGAGCAGTTCTTC. Translating gives CASSQDNSGVASGRRYNEQFF. V is TRBV4-1 and J is TRBJ2-1; 11 nucleotides match TRBD2. V lost 0 bases to trimming and J lost 4 bases; unmatched junction nucleotides: 17. The CDR3 length is 21 residues. Germline CDR1 MGHRA, CDR2 YSYEKL.

With regard to this clone: The junction and the germline gene differ at one end; a read error may be behind it. V usage is TRBV30 and J usage is TRBJ2-7; 9 bases are shared with TRBD1. Per the germline V gene, CDR1 is GTSNPN and CDR2 is SVGIG (reference sequence). The CDR3 spans 13 residues. This CDR3 reads CAWSEDNWDRVNF. CDR3 DNA: TGTGCCTGGAGTGAAGACAACTGGGACAGGGTGAACTTC.

In its sample, this clone was seen a few times. This chain uses TRBV7-2 with TRBJ2-7, with no clear D. The CDR3 consists of 13 residues. Trimming cost V 3 bases and J 6 bases, with 12 bases left between them. The germline CDR1 and CDR2 sequences are SGHTA and FQGNSA. The CDR3 nucleotides are TGTGCCAGCAGCTTTTCCTCTACGGGCGAGCAGTACTTC. Its protein is CASSFSSTGEQYF.

The V and J genes are TRBV19 and TRBJ2-5; 7 bases align to TRBD1. This CDR3 contains 15 residues. After removal of 5 bases from V and 5 bases from J, the junction contained 11 bases not matched to a gene. Germline loops: CDR1 LNHDA, CDR2 SQIVND (reference sequence). The DNA for the CDR3 is TGTGCCAGTAGTCCCGGGACAGACCTCCAGGAGACCCAGTACTTC. Amino acids: CASSPGTDLQETQYF.

This clone was counted a few times. The chain is built from TRBV5-4 and TRBJ2-6; D gene uncertain. The length of the CDR3 is 14 residues. Germline CDR1 and CDR2: SGHNT and YYREEE (reference sequence). V was trimmed by 2 bases and J by 0 bases, leaving 3 bases between them. This CDR3 is CASSFYSGANVLTF. The CDR3 nucleotides read TGTGCCAGCAGCTTCTACTCTGGGGCCAACGTCCTGACTTTC.

The chain has TRBV5-5 and TRBJ2-2; 8 bases line up with TRBD1. The CDR3 spans 17 residues. The germline CDR1 and CDR2 sequences are SGHKS and YYEKEE (reference sequence). V trimming: 0 bases; J trimming: 3 bases; junction bases outside the gene matches: 7. CDR3 region: CASSLAGQAADTGELFF. CDR3 DNA: TGTGCCAGCAGCTTGGCGGGACAGGCGGCGGACACCGGGGAGCTGTTTTTT.

The chain joins TRBV4-1 to TRBJ1-5; no definite D call. The germline CDR1 and CDR2 sequences are MGHRA and YSYEKL. The length of the CDR3 is 15 residues. The V end was cut by 6 bases, the J end by 0 bases, with 12 bases between. The DNA of the CDR3 is TGCGCCAGCAGAGGACTCTGGGATAGCAATCAGCCCCAGCATTTT. Protein product: CASRGLWDSNQPQHF.

This clone was detected a few times. This chain connects TRBV5-1 to TRBJ2-5; 8 positions match TRBD2. Trimming at V came to 2 bases and at J to 9 bases, leaving 12 bases not matched to a gene. The germline CDR1 and CDR2 sequences are SGHRS and YFSETQ. The CDR3 loop spans 15 amino acids. This chain's CDR3 is CASSFGTSGALAQYF. In DNA form, the CDR3 reads TGCGCCAGCAGCTTTGGTACTAGCGGTGCCTTAGCCCAGTACTTC.

The chain is built from TRBV24-1 and TRBJ2-7; 11 bases fit TRBD2. Germline V lookup: CDR1 KGHDR, CDR2 SFDVKD. V shed 3 bases and J 8 bases; nucleotides not matched to a gene: 5. This CDR3 comprises 14 residues. The CDR3 region has the DNA TGTGCCACCAGTGATACCTTGACTAGCGGGAAGCAGTACTTC. Its protein product is CATSDTLTSGKQYF.

The CDR3, as DNA: TGCGCCAGCAGCCGACCGACAGGGGCTGTAGCCGAAGCTTTCTTT. Translating gives CASSRPTGAVAEAFF. The genes are TRBV4-1 and TRBJ1-1; 8 bases map to TRBD1. The CDR3 extends over 15 amino acids. Trimming removed 4 bases from V and 8 bases from J; junction bases left unmatched: 12. The germline CDR1 and CDR2 sequences are MGHRA and YSYEKL.

V is TRBV4-1 and J is TRBJ1-2; 7 bases are shared with TRBD1. Germline V gene sequence: CDR1 MGHRA, CDR2 YSYEKL. This CDR3 is 17 amino acids long. V trimming: 4 bases; J trimming: 7 bases; junction bases outside the gene matches: 18. CDR3 region: CASSPLQLQTGRGGYTF. CDR3 coding DNA: TGCGCCAGCAGCCCACTCCAACTCCAGACAGGGCGTGGTGGCTACACCTTC.

The rearrangement uses TRBV29-1 and TRBJ1-1; D may be TRBD1 (6 bases). This CDR3 spans 12 amino acids. Germline V gene data show CDR1 as SQVTM and CDR2 as ANQGSEA. Trimming took 4 bases from V and 1 from J, leaving 7 bases between them. CDR3 sequence: CSVVQGNTEAFF. The CDR3 DNA sequence: TGCAGCGTTGTACAGGGGAACACTGAAGCTTTCTTT.

The chain couples TRBV11-2 to TRBJ2-2, with TRBD2 matching over 8 bases. The J segment lost 7 bases and the V segment lost 2 bases, leaving 12 bases of the junction unmatched. Germline V gives CDR1 SGHAT, CDR2 FQNNGV. The CDR3 consists of 17 residues. The CDR3 DNA is TGTGCCAGCAGCTTAACCGGCTCCGGGGGGGTTATCGGGGAGCTGTTTTTT. Protein: CASSLTGSGGVIGELFF.

The table lists this clone with a count of one. V is TRBV28 and J is TRBJ1-2; 7 bases are a match to TRBD1. The germline gives CDR1 MDHEN, CDR2 SYDVKM. This CDR3 spans 13 amino acids. The J segment lost 4 bases and the V segment lost 6 bases, leaving 5 bases of the junction unmatched. CDR3 DNA sequence: TGTGCCAGCAGGGGGACAGCTTTCTATGGCTACACCTTC. Translating gives CASRGTAFYGYTF.

The chain couples TRBV29-1 to TRBJ1-1, with D uncertain. In germline, CDR1 is SQVTM, CDR2 ANQGSEA. This CDR3 has 13 residues. V lost 4 bases and J 6 bases, leaving 15 bases between the germline ends. The CDR3 loop reads CSVAHNNLAEAFF. CDR3 nucleotides: TGCAGCGTTGCGCATAACAACCTCGCTGAAGCTTTCTTT. Complete variable domain (other parts from reference TRBV29-1 and TRBJ1-1): SAVISQKPSRDICQRGTSLTIQCQVDSQVTMMFWYRQQPGQSLTLIATANQGSEATYESGFVIDKFPISRPNLTFSTLTVSNMSPEDSSIYLCSVAHNNLAEAFFGQGTRLTVV.

The genes are TRBV19 and TRBJ1-1, with a possible D match to TRBD1 (5 bases). V dropped 9 bases and J dropped 3 bases, with 14 bases sitting between them. This CDR3 is 13 amino acids long. Looked up from germline, CDR1 is LNHDA and CDR2 is SQIVND (reference sequence). CDR3 coding DNA: TGTGCCAGCCGCGGCGGGGGGGACACTGAAGCTTTCTTT. Translating gives CASRGGGDTEAFF. The full variable domain, in which reference TRBV19 and TRBJ1-1 provide the parts outside the CDR3, is DGGITQSPKYLFRKEGQNVTLSCEQNLNHDAMYWYRQDPGQGLRLIYYSQIVNDFQKGDIAEGYSVSREKKESFPLTVTSAQKNPTAFYLCASRGGGDTEAFFGQGTRLTVV.

The rearrangement joins TRBV28 to TRBJ1-5; D might be TRBD1 (6 bases). The germline gives CDR1 MDHEN, CDR2 SYDVKM. The CDR3 loop spans 15 amino acids. Trimming took off 9 bases at V and 5 bases at J, with 20 bases between the two ends. Here the CDR3 reads CASHLGGADDQPQHF. CDR3 in DNA: TGTGCCAGTCATTTGGGGGGGGCGGATGATCAGCCCCAGCATTTT.

The chain links TRBV4-2 to TRBJ2-3; the match to TRBD2 covers 7 bases. CDR3 size: 15 residues. After removal of 1 base from V and 2 bases from J, the junction contained 3 bases not matched to a gene. Germline loops: CDR1 LGHNA, CDR2 YNFKEQ. In DNA, the CDR3 is TGTGCCAGCAGCCAAGTAGGACTAGACACAGATACGCAGTATTTT. It translates to CASSQVGLDTDTQYF.

The chain combines TRBV28 with TRBJ1-1, with TRBD1 matching over 7 bases. V lost 6 bases and J lost 4; bases outside the gene matches: 5. The V gene's germline CDR1 is MDHEN and CDR2 SYDVKM. This CDR3 region has 13 residues. CDR3 amino acids: CASRPTGTTEAFF. As DNA, the CDR3 is TGTGCCAGCAGGCCGACAGGGACCACTGAAGCTTTCTTT.

The V gene is TRBV19, the J gene TRBJ1-5; no firm D call. Per germline, CDR1 LNHDA and CDR2 SQIVND (reference sequence). V lost 7 bases to trimming and J lost 6 bases, with 19 bases between them. This CDR3 has 15 amino acids. The CDR3 sequence: CASNPGNRLGQPQHF. CDR3 in DNA: TGTGCCAGTAACCCGGGCAACCGACTAGGTCAGCCCCAGCATTTT.

The rearrangement uses TRBV27 and TRBJ2-7; perhaps TRBD1 as D (5 bases). The V end was cut by 5 bases, the J end by 7 bases, with 12 bases between. Germline CDR1 reads MNHEY; CDR2 reads SMNVEV (reference sequence). This CDR3 is 12 amino acids long. CDR3 nucleotide sequence: TGTGCCAGCAGTCCCCAGGGCCAGGAGCAGTACTTC. It translates to CASSPQGQEQYF.

V is TRBV19 and J is TRBJ2-7; TRBD1 matches 7 bases. V gave up 1 base and J gave up 7 bases; unmatched junction bases: 7. The CDR3 length is 14 residues. The germline CDR1 and CDR2 sequences are LNHDA and SQIVND (reference sequence). This chain's CDR3 is CASSIGGGSWEQYF. The CDR3 nucleotides read TGTGCCAGTAGTATAGGAGGGGGCTCGTGGGAGCAGTACTTC.

This chain joins TRBV19 and TRBJ2-7, with 9 nucleotides matching TRBD1. Germline lookup yields CDR1 LNHDA and CDR2 SQIVND (reference sequence). The CDR3 spans 14 residues. V shed 8 bases and J 4 bases; nucleotides not matched to a gene: 9. The CDR3 reads CASGRGTGKYEQYF. The CDR3 nucleotides are TGTGCCAGTGGGAGGGGGACAGGGAAGTACGAGCAGTACTTC.

J is TRBJ2-2 and V is TRBV7-9, with D perhaps TRBD1 (6 bases). The CDR3 sequence is 15 residues long. Between the trimmed V and J ends, which lost 4 bases and 4 bases, there was a span of 13 bases. In germline, CDR1 is SEHNR, CDR2 FQNEAQ (reference sequence). The CDR3 loop is CASSWDIFVTGELFF. CDR3 sequence (DNA): TGTGCCAGCAGCTGGGACATCTTTGTCACCGGGGAGCTGTTTTTT.